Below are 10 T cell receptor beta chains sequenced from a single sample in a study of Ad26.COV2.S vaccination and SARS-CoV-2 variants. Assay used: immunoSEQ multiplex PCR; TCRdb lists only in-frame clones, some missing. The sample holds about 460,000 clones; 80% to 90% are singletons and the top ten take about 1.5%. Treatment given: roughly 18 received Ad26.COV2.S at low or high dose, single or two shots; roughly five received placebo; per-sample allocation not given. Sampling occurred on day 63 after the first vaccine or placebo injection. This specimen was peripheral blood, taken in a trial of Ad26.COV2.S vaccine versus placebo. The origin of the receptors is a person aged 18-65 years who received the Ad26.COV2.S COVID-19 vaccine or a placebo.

The CDR3 region has the DNA TGCAGCGGATCCCCACAGGGGCACAACTATGGCTACACCTTC. It is translated as CSGSPQGHNYGYTF. This chain uses TRBV29-1 with TRBJ1-2; TRBD1 matches at 7 bases. The CDR3 runs 14 residues. Germline V gene sequence: CDR1 SQVTM, CDR2 ANQGSEA. The V gene end was trimmed by 7 bases and the J gene end by 2 bases; junction bases not matched to a gene: 10.

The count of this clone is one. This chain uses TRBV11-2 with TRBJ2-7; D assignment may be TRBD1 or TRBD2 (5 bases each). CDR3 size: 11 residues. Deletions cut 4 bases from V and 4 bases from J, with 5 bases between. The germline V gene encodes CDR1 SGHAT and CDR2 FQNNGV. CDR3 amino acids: CASSWGYEQYF. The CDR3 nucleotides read TGTGCCAGCAGCTGGGGGTACGAGCAGTACTTC.

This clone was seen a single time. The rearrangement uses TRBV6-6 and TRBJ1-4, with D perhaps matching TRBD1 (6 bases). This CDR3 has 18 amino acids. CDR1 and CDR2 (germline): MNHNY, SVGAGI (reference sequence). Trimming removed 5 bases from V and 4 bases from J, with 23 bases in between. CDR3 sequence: CASSLTGQTFSNNEKLFF. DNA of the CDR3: TGTGCCAGCAGTCTCACCGGACAGACGTTTTCGAATAATGAAAAACTGTTTTTT.

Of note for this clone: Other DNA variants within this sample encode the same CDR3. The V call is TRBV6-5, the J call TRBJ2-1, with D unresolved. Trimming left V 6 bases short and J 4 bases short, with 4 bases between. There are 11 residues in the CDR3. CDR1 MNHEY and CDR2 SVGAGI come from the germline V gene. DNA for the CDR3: TGTGCCAGCAGACATTACAATGAGCAGTTCTTC. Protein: CASRHYNEQFF.

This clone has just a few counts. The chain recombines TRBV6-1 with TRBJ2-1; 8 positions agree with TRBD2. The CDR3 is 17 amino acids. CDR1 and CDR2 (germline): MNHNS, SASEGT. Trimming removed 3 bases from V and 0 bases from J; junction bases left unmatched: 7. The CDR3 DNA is TGTGCCAGCAGTGACGTAGCGGGGTACCGCTCCTACAATGAGCAGTTCTTC. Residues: CASSDVAGYRSYNEQFF.

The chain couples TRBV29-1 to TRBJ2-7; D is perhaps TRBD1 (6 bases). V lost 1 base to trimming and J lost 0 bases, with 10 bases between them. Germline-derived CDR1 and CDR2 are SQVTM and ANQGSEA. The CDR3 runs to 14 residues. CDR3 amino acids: CSVEGTDSSYEQYF. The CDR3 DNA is TGCAGCGTTGAAGGGACAGATAGCTCCTACGAGCAGTACTTC.

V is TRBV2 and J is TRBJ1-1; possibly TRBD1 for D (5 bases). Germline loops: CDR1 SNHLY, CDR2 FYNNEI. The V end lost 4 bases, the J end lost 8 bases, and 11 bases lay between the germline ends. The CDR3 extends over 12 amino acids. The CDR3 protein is CASSGQGPEAFF. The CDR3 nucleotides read TGTGCCAGCAGTGGTCAGGGACCGGAAGCTTTCTTT.

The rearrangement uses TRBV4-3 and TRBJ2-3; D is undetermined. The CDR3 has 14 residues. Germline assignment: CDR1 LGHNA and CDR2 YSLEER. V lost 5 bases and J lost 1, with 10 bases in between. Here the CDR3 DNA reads TGCGCCAGCAGCTCATCCCAGGGCACAGATACGCAGTATTTT. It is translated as CASSSSQGTDTQYF.

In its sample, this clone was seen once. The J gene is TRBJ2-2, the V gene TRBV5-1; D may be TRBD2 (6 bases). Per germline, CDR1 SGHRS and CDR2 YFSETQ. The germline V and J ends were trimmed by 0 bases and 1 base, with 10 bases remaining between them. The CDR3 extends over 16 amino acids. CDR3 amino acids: CASSLGFSGNTGELFF. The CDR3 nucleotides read TGCGCCAGCAGCTTGGGGTTTAGCGGGAACACCGGGGAGCTGTTTTTT. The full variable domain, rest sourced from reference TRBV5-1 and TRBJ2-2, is KAGVTQTPRYLIKTRGQQVTLSCSPISGHRSVSWYQQTPGQGLQFLFEYFSETQRNKGNFPGRFSGRQFSNSRSEMNVSTLELGDSALYLCASSLGFSGNTGELFFGEGSRLTVL.

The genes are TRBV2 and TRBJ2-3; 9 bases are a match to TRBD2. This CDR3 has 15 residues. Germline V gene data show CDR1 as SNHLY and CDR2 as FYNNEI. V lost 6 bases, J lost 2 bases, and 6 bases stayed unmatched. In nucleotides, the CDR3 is TGTGCCAGCAGCTTAGCGGGAGTTAACACAGATACGCAGTATTTT. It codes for CASSLAGVNTDTQYF. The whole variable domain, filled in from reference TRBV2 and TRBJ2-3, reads EPEVTQTPSHQVTQMGQEVILRCVPISNHLYFYWYRQILGQKVEFLVSFYNNEISEKSEIFDDQFSVERPDGSNFTLKIRSTKLEDSAMYFCASSLAGVNTDTQYFGPGTRLTVL.